This TCR beta chain was found in a study of blood T cells in healthy people across ages. Across the whole study: Per every two T cells, about one barcoded beta molecule was captured by template switching.

A second roughly 7 to 12 cycle PCR used barcoded and J-beta primers. Every individual sample yielded 2.5 million or more paired-end reads (each containing CDR3). TCRdb redid the calling of the 5' RACE reads with MiXCR, one entry per CDR3 protein. Of around 710,000 distinct CDR3 sequences in the sample, about 42% were seen once. In regard to this clonotype: The antigen is not known.

The J segment lost 4 bases and the V segment lost 0 bases, leaving 5 bases of the junction unmatched. The CDR3 has 15 amino acids. In germline, CDR1 is SGHTA, CDR2 FQGTGA. Notes on the study in general: Across the age range, TCR beta diversity per million T cells fell in a roughly linear way.

Each donor gave ten milliliters of peripheral blood. Sequencing used blood. This TCR was recovered from a woman aged 55-69 years in good health. The chain uses TRBV7-3 and TRBJ1-1, with 7 bases lining up with TRBD1. CDR3 amino acids: CASSLTKGAGTEAFF. CDR3 in DNA: TGTGCCAGCAGCTTAACAAAGGGGGCGGGCACTGAAGCTTTCTTT.